The T cell receptor beta chain described here comes from a study of control samples from healthy donors and cancer patients. Germline loops: CDR1 MNHEY, CDR2 SVGEGT. Trimming took off 5 bases at V and 9 bases at J, with 20 bases between the two ends. The CDR3 spans 15 residues. The method was immunoSEQ multiplex PCR; TCRdb's version includes in-frame clones alone and lacks a portion of them. This sample has tens of thousands of clones, with approximately 90% found just once. Sequencing was carried out using blood. The clonotype comes from a woman in her seventies in good health. The rearrangement joins TRBV6-2 or TRBV6-3 to TRBJ1-5; D is uncertain. This CDR3 reads CASSPHGASMSPQHF. The CDR3 coding sequence is TGTGCCAGCAGTCCGCATGGAGCTTCTATGTCGCCCCAGCATTTT.